These T cell receptor beta chains were read from a single sample in a study of T cells after yellow fever vaccination. From the 5' RACE reads, TCRdb called clonotypes with MiXCR, one entry per CDR3 protein. The data contain some 320,000 distinct CDR3 sequences, 8.7% of them singletons. The material sequenced was PBMCs, taken on the day of the first yellow fever vaccination. These receptors all come from a man aged 18 to 29 who received the YFV17D yellow fever vaccine. Each CDR3 is given with its conserved first and last residue. D genes are given only for firm matches. Clone size is given for some rows only: seen once, a few or many times, or a class if the clone is expanded.

j_gene | abundance | len | d_gene | v_gene | CDR3aa | CDR3nt
TRBJ2-3 | many | 18 | . | TRBV6-5 | CASSYSSPGFEATDTQYF | TGTGCCAGCAGTTACTCGAGTCCGGGATTTGAGGCCACAGATACGCAGTATTTT
TRBJ2-5 | few | 14 | . | TRBV3-1 | CASSQNTGTETQYF | TGTGCCAGCAGCCAAAATACAGGCACGGAGACCCAGTACTTC
TRBJ1-1 | many | 14 | . | TRBV12-3/TRBV12-4 | CASSLGDYRLEAFF | TGTGCCAGCAGTTTAGGGGACTACCGTCTAGAAGCTTTCTTT
TRBJ2-3 | few | 16 | . | TRBV4-1 | CASSQLITTSTDTQYF | TGCGCCAGCAGCCAATTAATAACAACAAGCACAGATACGCAGTATTTT
TRBJ2-2 | few | 20 | . | TRBV5-6 | CASSFTLLLRRTRNTGELFF | TGTGCCAGCAGCTTCACCCTCCTCCTCCGTAGGACGCGGAACACCGGGGAGCTGTTTTTT
TRBJ1-5 | . | 15 | . | TRBV4-3 | CASSQLPYSNQPQHF | TGCGCCAGCAGCCAACTTCCGTATAGCAATCAGCCCCAGCATTTT
TRBJ1-5 | many | 17 | . | TRBV4-1 | CASSQETRSRGNQPQHF | TGCGCCAGCAGCCAAGAAACCCGCTCGAGGGGCAATCAGCCCCAGCATTTT
TRBJ2-1 | . | 15 | . | TRBV9 | CASSVEAVSYNEQFF | TGTGCCAGCAGCGTAGAAGCAGTATCCTACAATGAGCAGTTCTTC
TRBJ2-1 | many | 15 | . | TRBV7-6 | CASSLEDGRGHEQFF | TGTGCCAGCAGCTTAGAGGATGGCAGGGGACATGAGCAGTTCTTC
TRBJ1-5 | few | 16 | . | TRBV7-2 | CASSLVGGFSNQPQHF | TGTGCCAGCAGCTTAGTAGGAGGGTTTTCGAATCAGCCCCAGCATTTT